This T cell receptor (beta chain) is drawn from a study of CD4+ T cells in melanoma. Germline CDR1 is SQVTM and CDR2 is ANQGSEA. The CDR3 consists of 13 residues. The ends lost 6 bases at V and 4 bases at J; junction bases unmatched: 9. In the case of this clone: Its specificity is not known.

Study observations and caveats: In melanoma, neoantigen-specific CD4+ T cells reportedly differed in differentiation state.

TCRdb keeps only in-frame clones here, not all; method: immunoSEQ multiplex PCR. This table holds about 140,000 clones, around 90% found once. The receptor was isolated from a human donor with melanoma. V gene TRBV29-1 combines with J gene TRBJ2-7, with 7 bases that match TRBD1. CDR3 residues: CSVSLDRIYEQYF. In DNA, the CDR3 is TGCAGCGTCTCTTTGGACAGGATTTACGAGCAGTACTTC.